This T cell receptor (beta chain) was captured by sequencing in a study of shared clonotypes between healthy human individuals. General observations from the study: Genetic and exposure-history diversity was limited by the few donors. An effect of sequencing depth on clonotype sharing among donors was expected. Shared clonotypes: 4.5% to 6% naive CD4, around 3.4% naive CD8, about 2.4% memory CD4, 0.4% to 0.45% memory CD8.

Comments on this clone: Its target is unknown.

Replicate PCRs for sorted subsets used around 200 ng DNA; this equaled about 30,000 T cell genomes. TCRdb's table, derived via immunoSEQ multiplex PCR, lists solely in-frame clones and lacks some. The sample contains 1.5 million to 2.5 million clones, approximately 94% of which appear only once. The V end was cut by 6 bases, the J end by 6 bases, with 14 bases between. Germline CDR1 and CDR2: MNHEY and SVGAGI. The CDR3 spans 13 residues. Naive CD8 cells lacked CD45RO and underwent positive selection for CCR7, leaving out terminally differentiated effector memory CD45RA+ cells. The sample comprised naive CD8+ T cells sorted from blood. The rearrangement joins TRBV6-5 to TRBJ1-1; weak D call: TRBD1 (5 bases). The sequence came from a man between 18 and 29 years old in good health. In DNA, the CDR3 is TGTGCCAGCAGGGGCAGGGTCTCCGCTGAAGCTTTCTTT. Its translation: CASRGRVSAEAFF.